These 22 T cell receptor beta chains share one sample of origin, sequenced in a study of cytomegalovirus exposure and HLA in healthy donors. Use of 60 Vbeta and 13 Jbeta primers characterized the PCR. Here immunoSEQ multiplex PCR was the method, and the copy in TCRdb shows in-frame clones only, minus some. The sample holds 130,000 or so clones, just under 90% seen once. Sequenced input: PBMCs. Receptor source: a woman aged 25 to 39 in good health and CMV-seronegative.

The chain uses TRBV7-3 and TRBJ2-1, with D perhaps matching TRBD1 (5 bases). CDR3 length: 15 residues. The germline V and J ends were trimmed by 4 bases and 8 bases, with 18 bases remaining between them. Germline V lookup: CDR1 SGHTA, CDR2 FQGTGA. The CDR3: CASSSIPLRVDEQFF. CDR3 nucleotides: TGTGCCAGCAGCTCCATCCCTCTCAGGGTGGATGAGCAGTTCTTC.

This chain links TRBV7-6 with TRBJ2-5, with 13 bases lining up with TRBD2. After removal of 4 bases from V and 5 bases from J, the junction contained 7 bases not matched to a gene. Germline V gives CDR1 SGHVS, CDR2 FNYEAQ. The CDR3 extends over 16 amino acids. The chain's CDR3 is CASSSHGTSGKETQYF. CDR3 nucleotides: TGTGCCAGCAGCTCCCACGGGACTAGCGGGAAGGAGACCCAGTACTTC.

V and J are TRBV29-1 and TRBJ2-1; unclear D gene. This CDR3 is built from 13 residues. Germline CDR1 and CDR2: SQVTM and ANQGSEA. CDR3 in amino acids: CRAEDSLFHEQFF. CDR3 bases: TGCAGAGCTGAGGATAGTCTTTTTCATGAGCAGTTCTTC.

The chain employs TRBV18 and TRBJ1-2; D is undetermined. Germline loops: CDR1 KGHSH, CDR2 LQKENI. Trimming took off 0 bases at V and 4 bases at J, with 6 bases between the two ends. There are 13 residues in the CDR3. The CDR3 protein is CASSPPEGYGYTF. CDR3 sequence (DNA): TGTGCCAGCTCACCACCCGAGGGCTATGGCTACACCTTC.

V gene TRBV7-9 combines with J gene TRBJ2-1, with D possibly matching TRBD2 (5 bases). The CDR3 sequence is 11 residues long. Germline CDR1 reads SEHNR; CDR2 reads FQNEAQ (reference sequence). Trimming cost V 5 bases and J 7 bases, with 6 bases left between them. Here the CDR3 reads CASSGRNEQFF. The CDR3 nucleotides read TGTGCCAGCAGCGGGAGAAATGAGCAGTTCTTC.

CDR3 amino acids: CASRRRDRCPEQYF. CDR3 nucleotide sequence: TGTGCCAGCAGGAGGAGAGACAGGTGCCCAGAGCAGTACTTC. The chain employs TRBV9 and TRBJ2-7; D possibly corresponds to TRBD1 (6 bases). Germline V gene sequence: CDR1 SGDLS, CDR2 YYNGEE. Trimming stripped 5 bases from V and 7 bases from J, with 19 bases between. The CDR3 runs to 14 residues.

This clone has a count of ten or more. The rearrangement joins TRBV6-5 to TRBJ2-7; tentative D call: TRBD2 (5 bases). The V end lost 0 bases, the J end lost 6 bases, and 12 bases lay between the germline ends. The CDR3 extends over 14 amino acids. Germline CDR1 is MNHEY and CDR2 is SVGAGI. The CDR3 DNA follows: TGTGCCAGCAGTTACTCAGGTACCGGAGGCGAGCAGTACTTC. Residues: CASSYSGTGGEQYF.

The J gene is TRBJ1-1, the V gene TRBV27; D gene ambiguous. Looked up from germline, CDR1 is MNHEY and CDR2 is SMNVEV (reference sequence). V lost 3 bases and J 0 bases, leaving 5 bases between the germline ends. This CDR3 is built from 13 residues. The CDR3 loop is CASSFQMNTEAFF. DNA for the CDR3: TGTGCCAGCAGTTTTCAGATGAACACTGAAGCTTTCTTT.

This clone was recorded once. V is TRBV7-8 and J is TRBJ1-3, with unresolved D. The V gene lost 5 bases and the J gene lost 0 bases, with 8 bases spanning the gap. The CDR3 is 14 amino acids. Germline assignment: CDR1 SGHVS and CDR2 FQNEAQ. CDR3 sequence reads: CASSHGSSGNTIYF. Here the CDR3 DNA reads TGTGCCAGCAGCCACGGGAGCTCTGGAAACACCATATATTTT.

This clone was seen only a few times. The CDR3 sequence: CASSLGLAGGDEQYF. The CDR3 DNA sequence: TGTGCCAGCAGCCTGGGACTAGCGGGGGGTGACGAGCAGTACTTC. The rearrangement links TRBV5-4 to TRBJ2-7; 15 bases are a match to TRBD2. Trimming removed 4 bases from V and 5 bases from J; junction bases left unmatched: 4. Germline V gene data show CDR1 as SGHNT and CDR2 as YYREEE (reference sequence). The CDR3 is made up of 15 amino acids.

This clone was seen a single time. This rearrangement joins TRBV7-8 to TRBJ2-7; 9 nucleotides align to TRBD2. V trimming: 4 bases; J trimming: 3 bases; junction bases outside the gene matches: 16. The CDR3 sequence is 18 residues long. The germline V gene has CDR1 SGHVS and CDR2 FQNEAQ. The CDR3 sequence is CASSSRRGGGTSIYEQYF. CDR3 nucleotides: TGTGCCAGCAGCTCCCGTCGGGGGGGCGGGACTAGCATCTACGAGCAGTACTTC.

J is TRBJ2-7 and V is TRBV27; 8 positions agree with TRBD1. Germline values: CDR1 MNHEY, CDR2 SMNVEV (reference sequence). The V segment lost 6 bases and the J segment 2 bases; nucleotides outside the gene matches: 3. The CDR3 extends over 13 amino acids. Here the CDR3 DNA reads TGTGCCAGCAGCCAGGGGGCCCCCTACGAGCAGTACTTC. Protein product: CASSQGAPYEQYF.

This clone was observed a single time. This same CDR3 is encoded by further DNA sequences in the sample. V usage is TRBV4-1 and J usage is TRBJ2-7; 10 positions agree with TRBD1. This CDR3 has 15 residues. J was trimmed by 1 base and V by 1 base; bases with no gene match: 1. Per the germline V gene, CDR1 is MGHRA and CDR2 is YSYEKL. CDR3 sequence (DNA): TGCGCCAGCAGCCAAGGACAGGGGGCTTCCTACGAGCAGTACTTC. Its translation: CASSQGQGASYEQYF.

For this clone: Relative to the germline gene, one junction end is altered; a read error may explain this. The chain joins TRBV30 to TRBJ1-2, with TRBD1 matching over 7 bases. Germline CDR1 is GTSNPN and CDR2 is SVGIG (reference sequence). The CDR3 consists of 13 residues. CDR3 nucleotides: TGTGCCTGGCGACAGGGTTTTTCAGCTCGCTACGCCTTC. Protein product: CAWRQGFSARYAF.

This chain joins TRBV7-9 and TRBJ2-1, with 12 bases matching TRBD2. CDR1 SEHNR and CDR2 FQNEAQ come from the germline V gene (reference sequence). This CDR3 has 17 residues. V was pared by 1 base and J by 9 bases, with 10 bases of the junction left unmatched. CDR3 sequence (DNA): TGTGCCAGCAGCTTAGGGGGGTATGGGACTAGCGGGCGTGAGCAGTTCTTC. Protein: CASSLGGYGTSGREQFF.

The rearrangement joins TRBV28 to TRBJ1-5, with 12 bases lining up with TRBD1. Germline values: CDR1 MDHEN, CDR2 SYDVKM. This CDR3 is 15 amino acids long. J lost 7 bases, V lost 6 bases, and 7 bases had no gene match. CDR3 sequence (DNA): TGTGCCAGCAGGGGAGGGACAGGGGGCCCGCAGCCCCAGCATTTT. Translation gives CASRGGTGGPQPQHF.

A note on this clone: Other nucleotide sequences in the sample specify the same CDR3. This chain joins TRBV7-9 and TRBJ2-5, with D unresolved. Germline V lookup: CDR1 SEHNR, CDR2 FQNEAQ (reference sequence). This CDR3 is built from 13 residues. Trimming pared 1 base from V and 5 bases from J, leaving 8 bases between. The CDR3 spells CASSLGLGETQYF. The CDR3 coding sequence is TGTGCCAGCAGCTTAGGCCTAGGTGAGACCCAGTACTTC.

CDR3 nucleotides: TGTGCCAGCAGTTTCTGGGACTCCTCCTACAATGAGCAGTTCTTC. It specifies CASSFWDSSYNEQFF. The chain has TRBV28 and TRBJ2-1; a weak D match, TRBD2 (6 bases). Trimming removed 3 bases from V and 0 bases from J, with 9 bases in between. The CDR3 contains 15 residues. Germline values: CDR1 MDHEN, CDR2 SYDVKM. Looking up the rest from reference TRBV28 and TRBJ2-1 gives the full variable domain: DVKVTQSSRYLVKRTGEKVFLECVQDMDHENMFWYRQDPGLGLRLIYFSYDVKMKEKGDIPEGYSVSREKKERFSLILESASTNQTSMYLCASSFWDSSYNEQFFGPGTRLTVL.

The chain's CDR3 is CASSSDRGPNTQYF. CDR3 DNA sequence: TGTGCCAGCAGCTCAGACAGGGGGCCAAATACGCAGTATTTT. The chain joins TRBV5-4 to TRBJ2-3; TRBD1 matches at 10 bases. Germline V gene sequence: CDR1 SGHNT, CDR2 YYREEE (reference sequence). There are 14 residues in the CDR3. J gave up 7 bases and V 3 bases, and 5 bases lay outside the gene matches. Drawing the rest from reference TRBV5-4 and TRBJ2-3, the complete variable domain is ETGVTQSPTHLIKTRGQQVTLRCSSQSGHNTVSWYQQALGQGPQFIFQYYREEENGRGNFPPRFSGLQFPNYSSELNVNALELDDSALYLCASSSDRGPNTQYFGPGTRLTVL.

This chain uses TRBV4-2 with TRBJ1-1; D possibly corresponds to TRBD1 (5 bases). V was pared by 3 bases and J by 3 bases, with 14 bases between. Germline V lookup: CDR1 LGHNA, CDR2 YNFKEQ. The CDR3 consists of 15 residues. This CDR3 reads CASSHATGVDTEAFF. For the CDR3, the DNA is TGTGCCAGCAGCCACGCCACGGGGGTAGACACTGAAGCTTTCTTT.

The gene calls are TRBV19 and TRBJ1-2; no clear D. Germline values: CDR1 LNHDA, CDR2 SQIVND (reference sequence). Trimming cost V 3 bases and J 7 bases, with 12 bases left between them. The CDR3 is 13 amino acids. The CDR3 region is CASSIRGLAGYTF. The CDR3 region has the DNA TGTGCCAGTAGTATCCGGGGTTTGGCTGGCTACACCTTC.

CDR3: CASQEAGGTEAFF. DNA of the CDR3: TGTGCCAGCCAGGAGGCGGGGGGCACTGAAGCTTTCTTT. The V gene is TRBV11-3, the J gene TRBJ1-1; tentatively, D is TRBD1 (5 bases). CDR1 and CDR2 (germline): SGHNT, YENEEA. CDR3 length: 13 amino acids. Trimming shortened V by 8 bases and J by 4 bases, and 14 bases separated the two germline ends.